The 15 T cell receptor beta chains below all came from one sample that was sequenced in a study of T cell changes during pregnancy in multiple sclerosis. Generated by immunoSEQ multiplex PCR, the TCRdb table keeps only in-frame clones and is missing some. The sample yields around 63,000 clones, roughly 89% seen once. The starting material was peripheral blood, obtained after pregnancy. All receptors derive from a female donor in good health, enrolled as a control in a pregnancy study.

V and J are TRBV4-3 and TRBJ2-7; TRBD1 matches 9 bases. The CDR3 covers 16 residues. Germline CDR1 LGHNA, CDR2 YSLEER. V trimming: 4 bases; J trimming: 4 bases; junction bases outside the gene matches: 11. Here the CDR3 DNA reads TGCGCCAGCAGCCTATCCCAGGGACAGGGATCGTACGAGCAGTACTTC. It translates to CASSLSQGQGSYEQYF.

The chain couples TRBV7-3 to TRBJ1-4, with D hard to call. The CDR3 consists of 15 residues. The ends were cut back, 0 bases at V and 0 bases at J, with 5 bases in the middle. CDR1 is SGHTA, CDR2 FQGTGA, per germline. CDR3: CASSLTPATNEKLFF. The CDR3, as DNA: TGTGCCAGCAGCTTAACACCGGCAACTAATGAAAAACTGTTTTTT.

The V and J genes are TRBV19 and TRBJ1-5; TRBD1 agrees at 10 bases. Unmatched junction bases numbered 7, after V lost 4 bases and J lost 4 bases. The CDR3 sequence is 16 residues long. Germline CDR1 LNHDA, CDR2 SQIVND (reference sequence). The DNA for the CDR3 is TGTGCCAGTAGTAACCGGGACAGGGGTGGTAATCAGCCCCAGCATTTT. Amino acid sequence: CASSNRDRGGNQPQHF.

This clone was picked up one time. This sequence joins TRBV4-1 and TRBJ2-2; D is possibly TRBD2 (7 bases). Between the trimmed V and J ends, which lost 0 bases and 3 bases, there was a span of 14 bases. The germline V gene has CDR1 MGHRA and CDR2 YSYEKL. The CDR3 has 17 amino acids. CDR3 coding DNA: TGCGCCAGCAGCCAAGATAAGGGGGGGGTTGACACCGGGGAGCTGTTTTTT. Amino acid sequence: CASSQDKGGVDTGELFF.

The chain couples TRBV25-1 to TRBJ2-1, with 11 bases identical to TRBD2. V was pared by 7 bases and J by 9 bases, with 5 bases of the junction left unmatched. The CDR3 extends over 13 amino acids. Germline V gene sequence: CDR1 MGHDK, CDR2 SYGVNS. This CDR3 reads CASTVAGGGEQFF. In DNA form, the CDR3 reads TGTGCCAGCACCGTAGCGGGGGGGGGTGAGCAGTTCTTC.

This clone was recorded only once. This chain links TRBV2 with TRBJ2-2; the match to TRBD2 covers 9 bases. The CDR3 has 14 residues. With 7 bases clipped from V and 6 bases from J, the junction kept 6 bases outside the gene matches. CDR1 SNHLY and CDR2 FYNNEI come from the germline V gene. CDR3 in amino acids: CASKGTSSSGELFF. The CDR3 coding sequence is TGTGCCAGCAAGGGGACTAGCAGTTCCGGGGAGCTGTTTTTT. Looking up the rest from reference TRBV2 and TRBJ2-2 gives the full variable domain: EPEVTQTPSHQVTQMGQEVILRCVPISNHLYFYWYRQILGQKVEFLVSFYNNEISEKSEIFDDQFSVERPDGSNFTLKIRSTKLEDSAMYFCASKGTSSSGELFFGEGSRLTVL.

The chain couples TRBV7-8 to TRBJ1-5; the D is unclear. This CDR3 is 15 amino acids long. Germline CDR1 is SGHVS and CDR2 is FQNEAQ. V shed 1 base and J shed 5 bases, with 12 bases lying between them. CDR3 residues: CASSLEFREDQPQHF. The DNA of the CDR3 is TGTGCCAGCAGCTTAGAGTTTCGTGAGGATCAGCCCCAGCATTTT.

The CDR3 loop is CAISESRETTNEKLFF. The CDR3 bases are TGTGCCATCAGTGAGTCGAGGGAGACAACTAATGAAAAACTGTTTTTT. The V gene is TRBV10-3, the J gene TRBJ1-4; D not certain. Per the germline V gene, CDR1 is ENHRY and CDR2 is SYGVKD. The CDR3 runs to 16 residues. The V end lost 0 bases, the J end lost 0 bases, and 8 bases lay between the germline ends.

The count of this clone is one. The chain combines TRBV19 with TRBJ1-2, with D tentatively TRBD1 (5 bases). The germline V and J ends were trimmed by 7 bases and 4 bases, with 16 bases remaining between them. The CDR3 is made up of 14 amino acids. From germline, CDR1 is LNHDA and CDR2 SQIVND (reference sequence). The CDR3 nucleotides are TGTGCCAGTAAAGACAGCCAGGGAAGCTATGGCTACACCTTC. Translated, it gives CASKDSQGSYGYTF.

The CDR3 protein is CASSLGGQRNTEAFF. DNA of the CDR3: TGTGCCAGCAGCTTAGGGGGACAGAGGAACACTGAAGCTTTCTTT. This sequence joins TRBV7-2 and TRBJ1-1; 7 bases match TRBD1. Germline lookup yields CDR1 SGHTA and CDR2 FQGNSA. V shed 1 base and J 1 base; nucleotides not matched to a gene: 3. This CDR3 region has 15 residues.

The rearrangement links TRBV10-3 to TRBJ2-7; weak D call: TRBD1 (5 bases). V dropped 0 bases and J dropped 2 bases, with 8 bases sitting between them. The CDR3 consists of 14 residues. Germline V gene sequence: CDR1 ENHRY, CDR2 SYGVKD. The CDR3 region has the DNA TGTGCCATCAGTGAGTCAGGGGTAACCTACGAGCAGTACTTC. It specifies CAISESGVTYEQYF.

This rearrangement joins TRBV9 to TRBJ1-6; 7 bases are shared with TRBD1. J gave up 0 bases and V 3 bases, and 3 bases lay outside the gene matches. Germline lookup yields CDR1 SGDLS and CDR2 YYNGEE. This CDR3 spans 16 amino acids. The chain's CDR3 is CASSGGDSSYNSPLHF. The CDR3 nucleotides read TGTGCCAGCAGCGGAGGGGACAGCTCCTATAATTCACCCCTCCACTTT.

J is TRBJ1-3 and V is TRBV30; D possibly corresponds to TRBD1 (6 bases). Trimming left V 5 bases short and J 0 bases short, with 14 bases between. Germline CDR1 is GTSNPN and CDR2 is SVGIG (reference sequence). This CDR3 has 15 amino acids. As DNA, the CDR3 is TGTGCCTGGGACAGGATTATGAGCTCTGGAAACACCATATATTTT. Its protein product is CAWDRIMSSGNTIYF.

This clone occurred a few times. The genes are TRBV7-3 and TRBJ1-1; a possible D gene is TRBD1 (6 bases). Germline values: CDR1 SGHTA, CDR2 FQGTGA. With 2 bases removed from V and 1 base from J, the gap between germline ends came to 11 bases. The CDR3 has 15 amino acids. The CDR3: CASSLGDRSNTEAFF. In nucleotides, the CDR3 is TGTGCCAGCAGCTTAGGTGACAGGTCGAACACTGAAGCTTTCTTT.

V and J are TRBV6-5 and TRBJ1-2; TRBD1 matches at 9 bases. The CDR3 is 13 amino acids. Germline CDR1 reads MNHEY; CDR2 reads SVGAGI. J was trimmed by 8 bases and V by 6 bases; bases with no gene match: 7. The CDR3 protein is CASSGTGFEGYTF. Written as DNA, the CDR3 is TGTGCCAGCAGCGGGACAGGGTTCGAAGGCTACACCTTC.